This T cell receptor (beta chain) was sequenced in a study of T cells after yellow fever vaccination. Background on the study: It was with CD3, CD45RA, CCR7 and CD95 that the EM, EMRA, CM and Tscm memory subsets were sorted. Study-wide results and limits: In post-booster samples, most primary-vaccination clones reappeared (roughly 96% CD4, over 70% CD8). On day 0, almost all vaccine-responding clonotypes were undetectable in sorted memory subsets.

A process of 5'RACE template switching, which added a universal primer site and UMIs, was used to make TCR cDNA. Each CDR3 protein is one row after TCRdb ran MiXCR on the 5' RACE reads. The sample lists tens of thousands of distinct CDR3 sequences; roughly a tenth were seen once. The CDR3 contains 15 residues. The V end was cut by 0 bases, the J end by 8 bases, with 11 bases between. Germline CDR1 is SGHTA and CDR2 is FQGNSA. This clonotype showed up many times. The material sequenced was PBMCs, either bulk or a sorted T-cell subset (CD4+, CD8+, memory, or dextramer-sorted; not recorded which), taken more than 14 days after the first yellow fever vaccination. The chain joins TRBV7-2 to TRBJ1-6; D remains unclear. The clonotype comes from a man aged 18 to 29 who received the YFV17D yellow fever vaccine. The CDR3 sequence is CASSLAWWRDSPLHF. Here the CDR3 DNA reads TGTGCCAGCAGCTTAGCGTGGTGGCGCGATTCACCCCTCCACTTT.